This TCR beta chain was sequenced during a study of post-analysis software for immune sequencing data. cDNA libraries of TCR beta carried unique molecular identifiers. Via MiXCR, TCRdb re-called the PCR reads, giving one row per CDR3 protein. This sample has hundreds of thousands of distinct CDR3 sequences, with 36% found just once. The CDR3 is 15 residues long. CDR1 SGHTA and CDR2 FQGNSA come from the germline V gene. Trimming took 5 bases from V and 7 from J; bases not matched to a gene: 13. General study results and limits: Roughly five TRBV segments occurring more often in patients than controls included TRBV5-6, TRBV5-1 and TRBV20-1.

In regard to this clonotype: Its specificity is not known.

The chain combines TRBV7-2 with TRBJ1-2, with 7 bases matching TRBD1. The sequenced sample was blood. This clonotype originated in a girl aged 10-17 years with multiple sclerosis. This CDR3 is CASSPSTGMGGGYTF. CDR3 in DNA: TGTGCCAGCAGCCCGTCGACAGGGATGGGTGGTGGCTACACCTTC.